What follows is one TCR beta chain and its context. The antigen remains undetermined. The PCR used 60 Vbeta and 13 Jbeta primers. Generated by immunoSEQ multiplex PCR, the TCRdb table keeps only in-frame clones and is missing some. Among around 160,000 clones, 60% to 80% were seen once, and the ten largest hold about 8%. The data are from a study of cytomegalovirus exposure and HLA in healthy donors. Whole-study findings and limits: The HLA-A and HLA-B alleles of most subjects were reportedly predicted accurately from TCR beta sequences.

The TCR sequence derives from a woman between 40 and 55 years old in good health and CMV-seropositive. Material: PBMCs.

The CDR3 reads CASSWGSGGVNEKLFF. CDR3 nucleotides: TGTGCCAGCAGTTGGGGTTCAGGGGGTGTTAATGAAAAACTGTTTTTT. The chain is built from TRBV6-6 and TRBJ1-4; 7 bases are shared with TRBD1. The junction had 9 bases not matched to a gene; V was cut back by 4 bases and J by 4 bases. CDR1 MNHNY and CDR2 SVGAGI come from the germline V gene (reference sequence). The CDR3 consists of 16 residues.